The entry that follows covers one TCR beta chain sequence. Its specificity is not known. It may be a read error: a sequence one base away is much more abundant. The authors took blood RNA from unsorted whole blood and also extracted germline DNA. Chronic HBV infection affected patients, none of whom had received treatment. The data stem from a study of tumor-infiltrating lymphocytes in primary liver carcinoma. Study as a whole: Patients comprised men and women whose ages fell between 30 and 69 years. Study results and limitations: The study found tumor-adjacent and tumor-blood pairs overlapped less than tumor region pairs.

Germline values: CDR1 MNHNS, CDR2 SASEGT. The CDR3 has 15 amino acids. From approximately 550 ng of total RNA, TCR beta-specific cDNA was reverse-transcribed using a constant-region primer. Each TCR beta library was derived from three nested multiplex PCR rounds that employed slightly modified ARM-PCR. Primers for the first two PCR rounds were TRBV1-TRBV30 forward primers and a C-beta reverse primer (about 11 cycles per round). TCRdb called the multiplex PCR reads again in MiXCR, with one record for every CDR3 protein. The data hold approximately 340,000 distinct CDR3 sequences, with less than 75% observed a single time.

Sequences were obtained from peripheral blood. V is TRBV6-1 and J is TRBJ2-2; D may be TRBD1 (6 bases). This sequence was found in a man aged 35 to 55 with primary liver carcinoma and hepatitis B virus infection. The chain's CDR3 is CACRPPGQNTGELFF. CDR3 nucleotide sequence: TGTGCCTGCAGGCCACCGGGACAGAACACCGGGGAGCTGTTTTTT.